This passage covers 8 T cell receptor beta chains from one sample sequenced in a study of blood T cells in healthy people across ages. With a J-beta primer mix and a sample-barcoded 5' primer, a second PCR ran about 7 to 12 cycles. MiXCR was run by TCRdb on the 5' RACE reads, yielding one entry per CDR3 protein. This sample has roughly 1.4 million distinct CDR3 sequences; almost 60% occur once, and the top ten carry about 6.7%. The sequencing sample was made of blood. These receptors all stem from a man between 18 and 35 years old in good health.

The DNA of the CDR3 is TGTGCCAGCAGCCAAACACCAGTCTACGAGCAGTACTTC. It codes for CASSQTPVYEQYF. The chain links TRBV3-1 to TRBJ2-7; no clear D gene. CDR3 length: 13 residues. V shed 2 bases and J shed 3 bases, with 8 bases lying between them. The germline gives CDR1 LGHDT, CDR2 YNNKEL (reference sequence).

Only a few counts were recorded for this clonotype. V gene TRBV29-1 combines with J gene TRBJ1-4; possibly TRBD1 for D (6 bases). This CDR3 spans 16 amino acids. The germline V gene has CDR1 SQVTM and CDR2 ANQGSEA. The V end lost 0 bases, the J end lost 7 bases, and 18 bases lay between the germline ends. The CDR3 here is CSVEERRQGIREKLFF. The CDR3 DNA is TGCAGCGTTGAAGAGCGGCGGCAGGGGATACGTGAAAAACTGTTTTTT.

The chain uses TRBV6-2 or TRBV6-3 and TRBJ2-7, with D perhaps TRBD2 (5 bases). V lost 4 bases and J 6 bases, leaving 13 bases between the germline ends. CDR1 and CDR2 from the germline V gene are MNHEY and SVGEGT. The CDR3 sequence is 13 residues long. CDR3 region: CASSLELVREQYF. The CDR3 region has the DNA TGTGCCAGCAGTTTGGAACTAGTACGCGAGCAGTACTTC.

To note about this clonotype: At one of its ends the junction is not consistent with the germline gene, which may arise from a read error. The rearrangement joins TRBV10-3 to TRBJ2-2; D may be TRBD1 or TRBD2 (5 bases each). In germline, CDR1 is ENHRY, CDR2 SYGVKD. The CDR3 is 14 amino acids. The CDR3 region is CAIRGVGNTGELFF. The CDR3 region has the DNA TGTGCTATCAGAGGGGTTGGAAACACCGGGGAGCTGTTTTTT.

The chain is built from TRBV28 and TRBJ1-4; D not certain. Deletions cut 3 bases from V and 2 bases from J, with 7 bases between. This CDR3 contains 14 residues. The germline V gene has CDR1 MDHEN and CDR2 SYDVKM. CDR3 nucleotide sequence: TGTGCCAGCAGTTTTCGTCTGACTAATGAAAAACTGTTTTTT. It translates to CASSFRLTNEKLFF.

The chain has TRBV29-1 and TRBJ1-1; D call uncertain. This CDR3 is 12 amino acids long. Germline CDR1 is SQVTM and CDR2 is ANQGSEA. Trimming removed 5 bases at V and 5 bases at J, with 12 bases between. The CDR3 sequence: CSVTIRETEAFF. The CDR3, as DNA: TGCAGCGTTACTATTCGTGAGACTGAAGCTTTCTTT.

This clonotype was observed a single time. The chain is built from TRBV4-1 and TRBJ2-3; 9 nucleotides line up with TRBD1. V shed 5 bases, J shed 4 bases, and the junction held 7 bases outside the gene matches. CDR3 size: 15 residues. Germline lookup yields CDR1 MGHRA and CDR2 YSYEKL. In nucleotides, the CDR3 is TGCGCCAGCAGCGACGGGACAGGGTCGGCAGATACGCAGTATTTT. Amino acid sequence: CASSDGTGSADTQYF.

This chain connects TRBV27 to TRBJ1-1, with D possibly matching TRBD1 (6 bases). The germline V and J ends were trimmed by 3 bases and 5 bases, with 10 bases remaining between them. Germline V gives CDR1 MNHEY, CDR2 SMNVEV (reference sequence). The CDR3 loop spans 13 amino acids. This CDR3 is CASSFLGGTEAFF. The CDR3 DNA reads as TGTGCCAGCAGTTTTTTAGGGGGAACTGAAGCTTTCTTT.